The 12 T cell receptor beta chains given below trace back to one sample, sequenced in a study of T cell responses to AZD1222 COVID-19 vaccine (dated by TCRdb to about 2021). Preparation of the library involved the immunoSEQ multiplex PCR assay. This immuneACCESS table, as held by TCRdb, lists in-frame sequences with V and J called but not all clones. Of the missing ones, under half trace to an unresolved V gene in checked studies; the others have no known cause. The sample table shows 45,000 to 55,000 clones, and 70% to 85% are seen once. Roughly 20% of the sample lies in the top ten. Explained via the paper, the time point label denotes: baseline before first vaccination. Per the publication, the treatment or condition label means: meningococcal conjugate vaccine given as trial control. The sample here was peripheral blood, taken on day 0 of MenACWY control vaccination. Source of these receptors: an adult in good health.

Written as DNA, the CDR3 is TGTGCCAGCAGTTTATCAGGGGGAGGTCAGCCCCAGCATTTT. This encodes CASSLSGGGQPQHF. The rearrangement joins TRBV27 to TRBJ1-5, with D maybe TRBD1 (6 bases). The CDR3 extends over 14 amino acids. V dropped 0 bases and J dropped 6 bases, with 9 bases sitting between them. Germline-derived CDR1 and CDR2 are MNHEY and SMNVEV (reference sequence).

V gene TRBV5-4 combines with J gene TRBJ2-7; D is uncertain. The ends were cut back, 0 bases at V and 2 bases at J, with 24 bases in the middle. CDR1 and CDR2 (germline): SGHNT, YYREEE (reference sequence). The CDR3 spans 19 residues. The CDR3 nucleotides are TGTGCCAGCAGCTTGGGAAGGGCAGGCCAATTTTTATTCCCCTACGAGCAGTACTTC. Protein product: CASSLGRAGQFLFPYEQYF.

The chain is built from TRBV7-8 and TRBJ2-1; D is uncertain. Trimming cost V 4 bases and J 7 bases, with 11 bases left between them. Germline V CDR1 and CDR2: SGHVS, FQNEAQ. The CDR3 loop spans 13 amino acids. CDR3 sequence reads: CASSSNRVNEQFF. The DNA for the CDR3 is TGTGCCAGCAGCTCCAATCGGGTTAATGAGCAGTTCTTC. The whole variable domain, filled in from reference TRBV7-8 and TRBJ2-1, reads GAGVSQSPRYKVAKRGQDVALRCDPISGHVSLFWYQQALGQGPEFLTYFQNEAQLDKSGLPSDRFFAERPEGSVSTLKIQRTQQEDSAVYLCASSSNRVNEQFFGPGTRLTVL.

There are a few counts of this clone. V and J are TRBV14 and TRBJ2-2; TRBD2 matches at 7 bases. Germline V gene lookup returns CDR1 SGHDN and CDR2 FVKESK. The ends lost 1 base at V and 1 base at J; junction bases unmatched: 0. The CDR3 is made up of 15 amino acids. CDR3 DNA: TGTGCCAGCAGCCAAGCGGGGGGGAACACCGGGGAGCTGTTTTTT. Translation: CASSQAGGNTGELFF.

The chain is built from TRBV19 and TRBJ2-3; perhaps TRBD2 as D (5 bases). Per the germline V gene, CDR1 is LNHDA and CDR2 is SQIVND (reference sequence). Between the trimmed V and J ends, which lost 2 bases and 3 bases, there was a span of 6 bases. The CDR3 runs 13 residues. CDR3 sequence (DNA): TGTGCCAGTAGTATATCGGGGACAGATACGCAGTATTTT. Its translation: CASSISGTDTQYF.

This clone came up a few times. This sequence joins TRBV7-8 and TRBJ2-7; D remains ambiguous. The CDR3 is 13 residues long. The germline gives CDR1 SGHVS, CDR2 FQNEAQ. Trimming removed 3 bases from V and 0 bases from J, with 6 bases in between. In DNA form, the CDR3 reads TGTGCCAGCAGCTTTGGGGTCTCCTACGAGCAGTACTTC. This codes for CASSFGVSYEQYF.

V gene TRBV9 combines with J gene TRBJ2-3, with D unclear. The CDR3 length is 13 residues. The germline gives CDR1 SGDLS, CDR2 YYNGEE. V lost 3 bases to trimming and J lost 0 bases, with 5 bases between them. The CDR3 spells CASSEQSTDTQYF. The DNA of the CDR3 is TGTGCCAGCAGCGAACAGAGCACAGATACGCAGTATTTT.

V and J are TRBV5-1 and TRBJ2-6, with 8 bases aligning to TRBD1. The CDR3 contains 18 residues. Per germline, CDR1 SGHRS and CDR2 YFSETQ. After removal of 3 bases from V and 0 bases from J, the junction contained 8 bases not matched to a gene. CDR3 in DNA: TGCGCCAGCAGCTGGTCAGGGACAGGCGGCTCTGGGGCCAACGTCCTGACTTTC. Translation: CASSWSGTGGSGANVLTF.

This clone was observed a handful of times. The genes are TRBV6-5 and TRBJ2-2; 9 nucleotides align to TRBD2. CDR3 length: 15 amino acids. The junction had 8 bases not matched to a gene; V was cut back by 6 bases and J by 6 bases. Germline V gene data show CDR1 as MNHEY and CDR2 as SVGAGI. The CDR3 nucleotides are TGTGCCAGCAGAGGTAGCGGGAGTGGATCCGGGGAGCTGTTTTTT. This gives the protein CASRGSGSGSGELFF.

The rearrangement joins TRBV9 to TRBJ2-2; D not certain. The ends were cut back, 4 bases at V and 6 bases at J, with 19 bases in the middle. Germline values: CDR1 SGDLS, CDR2 YYNGEE. The CDR3 length is 16 residues. DNA of the CDR3: TGTGCCAGCAGCCCGTCTCTCCAGGTATTCGCCGGGGAGCTGTTTTTT. Translated: CASSPSLQVFAGELFF. Using reference TRBV9 and TRBJ2-2 for the parts outside the CDR3, the full variable domain is DSGVTQTPKHLITATGQRVTLRCSPRSGDLSVYWYQQSLDQGLQFLIQYYNGEERAKGNILERFSAQQFPDLHSELNLSSLELGDSALYFCASSPSLQVFAGELFFGEGSRLTVL.

This rearrangement joins TRBV6-6 to TRBJ2-4; possibly TRBD1 for D (6 bases). CDR3 size: 15 residues. V was shortened by 8 bases and J by 0 bases, with 14 bases between the two germline ends. Germline V gene data show CDR1 as MNHNY and CDR2 as SVGAGI (reference sequence). Here the CDR3 reads CASWSGGLAKNIQYF. The CDR3 DNA reads as TGTGCCAGCTGGAGTGGGGGCTTAGCCAAAAACATTCAGTACTTC.

This clone is a singleton in its sample. The chain uses TRBV30 and TRBJ1-3, with D perhaps TRBD1 (6 bases). Germline-derived CDR1 and CDR2 are GTSNPN and SVGIG (reference sequence). Between the trimmed V and J ends, which lost 2 bases and 1 base, there was a span of 15 bases. There are 16 residues in the CDR3. CDR3 DNA: TGTGCCTGGAGTCAGGGGCTGGGAGCATCTGGAAACACCATATATTTT. Translating gives CAWSQGLGASGNTIYF.